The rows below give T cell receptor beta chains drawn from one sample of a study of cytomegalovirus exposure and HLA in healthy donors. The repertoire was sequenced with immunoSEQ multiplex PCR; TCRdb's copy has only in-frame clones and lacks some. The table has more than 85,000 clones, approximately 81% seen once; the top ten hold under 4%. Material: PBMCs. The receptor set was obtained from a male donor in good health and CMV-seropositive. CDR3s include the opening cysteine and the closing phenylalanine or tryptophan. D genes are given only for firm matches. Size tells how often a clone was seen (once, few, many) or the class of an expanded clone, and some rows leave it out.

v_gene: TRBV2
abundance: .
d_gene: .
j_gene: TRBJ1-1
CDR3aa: CASRLDSTNTEAFF
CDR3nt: TGTGCCAGCAGACTGGACAGCACGAACACTGAAGCTTTCTTT

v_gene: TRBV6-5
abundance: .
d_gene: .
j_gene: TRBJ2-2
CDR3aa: CASSYSPRVVGELFF
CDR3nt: TGTGCCAGCAGTTACTCACCCAGGGTAGTCGGGGAGCTGTTTTTT

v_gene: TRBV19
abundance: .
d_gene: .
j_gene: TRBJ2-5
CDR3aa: CASSIGPETQYF
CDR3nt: TGTGCCAGTAGTATAGGTCCGGAGACCCAGTACTTC

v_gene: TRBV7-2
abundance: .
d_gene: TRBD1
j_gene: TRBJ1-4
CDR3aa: CASSVDRGLREKLFF
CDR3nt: TGTGCCAGCAGCGTCGACAGGGGTCTTCGTGAAAAACTGTTTTTT

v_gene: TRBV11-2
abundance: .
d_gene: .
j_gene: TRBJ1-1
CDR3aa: CASSPQMNTEAFF
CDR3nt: TGTGCCAGCAGCCCGCAGATGAACACTGAAGCTTTCTTT

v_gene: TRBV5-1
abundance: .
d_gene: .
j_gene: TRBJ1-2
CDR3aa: CASSESGEAGYTF
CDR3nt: TGCGCCAGCAGCGAGTCCGGGGAGGCGGGCTACACCTTC

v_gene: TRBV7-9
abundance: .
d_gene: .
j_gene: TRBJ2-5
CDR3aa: CASSLGSRQETQYF
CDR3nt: TGTGCCAGCAGCTTAGGAAGCAGGCAAGAGACCCAGTACTTC

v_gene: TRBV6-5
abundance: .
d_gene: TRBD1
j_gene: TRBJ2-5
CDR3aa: CASSGGQGLETQYF
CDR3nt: TGTGCCAGCAGTGGGGGACAGGGCTTGGAGACCCAGTACTTC

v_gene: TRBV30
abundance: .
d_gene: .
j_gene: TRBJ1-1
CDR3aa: CAWSVVTNTEAFF
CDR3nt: TGTGCCTGGAGTGTAGTCACTAACACTGAAGCTTTCTTT

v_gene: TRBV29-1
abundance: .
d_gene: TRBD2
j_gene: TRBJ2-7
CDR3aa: CSVAGGSSYEQYF
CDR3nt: TGCAGCGTTGCCGGGGGGAGCTCCTACGAGCAGTACTTC

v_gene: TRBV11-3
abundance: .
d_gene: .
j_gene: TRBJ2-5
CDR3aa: CASSLRGLETQYF
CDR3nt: TGTGCCAGCAGCCTAAGGGGCCTGGAGACCCAGTACTTC

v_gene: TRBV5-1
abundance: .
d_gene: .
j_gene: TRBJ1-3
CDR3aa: CASSQEALSGNTIYF
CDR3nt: TGCGCCAGCAGCCAGGAGGCCCTCTCTGGAAACACCATATATTTT

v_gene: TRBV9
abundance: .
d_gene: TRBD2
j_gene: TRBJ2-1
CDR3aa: CASSVLAGEYNEQFF
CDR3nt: TGTGCCAGCAGCGTACTAGCGGGGGAATATAATGAGCAGTTCTTC

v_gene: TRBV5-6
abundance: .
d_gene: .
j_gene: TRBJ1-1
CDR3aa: CASSPEASLGDTEAFF
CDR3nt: TGTGCCAGCAGTCCGGAGGCCTCCCTTGGGGACACTGAAGCTTTCTTT

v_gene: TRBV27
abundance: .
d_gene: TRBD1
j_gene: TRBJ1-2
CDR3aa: CASSLYRGHYGYTF
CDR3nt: TGTGCCAGCAGTTTATACAGGGGGCACTATGGCTACACCTTC

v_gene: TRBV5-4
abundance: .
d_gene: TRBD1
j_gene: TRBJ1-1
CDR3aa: CASSNDRATEAFF
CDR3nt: TGTGCCAGCAGCAATGACAGGGCCACTGAAGCTTTCTTT

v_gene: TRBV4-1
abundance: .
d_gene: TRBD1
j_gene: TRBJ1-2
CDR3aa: CASSQAGQGGRGYTF
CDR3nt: TGCGCCAGCAGCCAGGCGGGACAGGGGGGTCGGGGCTACACCTTC

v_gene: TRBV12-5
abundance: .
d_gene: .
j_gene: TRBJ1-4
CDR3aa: CASGLHGEKLFF
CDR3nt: TGTGCTAGTGGTTTGCACGGGGAAAAACTGTTTTTT

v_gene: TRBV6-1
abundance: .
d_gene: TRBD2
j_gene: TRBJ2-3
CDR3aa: CASRGLAGGPNTQYF
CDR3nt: TGTGCCAGCAGGGGACTAGCGGGGGGGCCAAATACGCAGTATTTT

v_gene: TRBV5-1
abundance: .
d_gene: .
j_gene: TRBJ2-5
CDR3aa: CASSKWAGAQETQYF
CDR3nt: TGCGCCAGCAGTAAGTGGGCAGGGGCCCAAGAGACCCAGTACTTC

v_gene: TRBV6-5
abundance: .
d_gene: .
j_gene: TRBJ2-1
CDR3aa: CASSLDRSRNEQFF
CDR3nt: TGTGCCAGCAGCCTAGACAGAAGTCGGAATGAGCAGTTCTTC

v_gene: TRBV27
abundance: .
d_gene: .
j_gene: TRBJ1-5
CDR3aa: CASSPRGGPYSNQPQHF
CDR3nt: TGTGCCAGCAGTCCAAGGGGAGGTCCTTATAGCAATCAGCCCCAGCATTTT

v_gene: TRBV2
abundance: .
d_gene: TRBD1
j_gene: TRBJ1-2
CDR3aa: CASSAGQGANYGYTF
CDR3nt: TGTGCCAGCAGTGCCGGACAGGGGGCGAACTATGGCTACACCTTC

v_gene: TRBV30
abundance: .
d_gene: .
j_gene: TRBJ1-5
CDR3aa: CAWGLTSNQPQHF
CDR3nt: TGTGCCTGGGGACTAACTAGCAATCAGCCCCAGCATTTT

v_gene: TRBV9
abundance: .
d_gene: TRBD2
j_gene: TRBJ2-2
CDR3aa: CASTGLAGNTGELFF
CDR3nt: TGTGCCAGCACCGGACTAGCGGGGAACACCGGGGAGCTGTTTTTT

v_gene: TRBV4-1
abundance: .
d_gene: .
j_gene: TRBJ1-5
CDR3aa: CASSQGQDMPQHF
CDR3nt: TGCGCCAGCAGCCAAGGACAAGACATGCCCCAGCATTTT

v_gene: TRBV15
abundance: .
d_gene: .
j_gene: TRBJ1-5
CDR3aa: CATSSPRDNYSNQPQHF
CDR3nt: TGTGCCACCAGCAGCCCCCGGGACAACTATAGCAATCAGCCCCAGCATTTT

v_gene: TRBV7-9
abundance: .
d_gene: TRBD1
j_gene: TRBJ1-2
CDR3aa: CASSTGTGDGYTF
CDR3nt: TGTGCCAGCAGCACCGGGACAGGGGACGGCTACACCTTC

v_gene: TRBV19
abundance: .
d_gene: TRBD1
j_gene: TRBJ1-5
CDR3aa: CASSIGLQGVVNQPQHF
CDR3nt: TGTGCCAGTAGTATAGGTTTACAGGGGGTTGTCAATCAGCCCCAGCATTTT

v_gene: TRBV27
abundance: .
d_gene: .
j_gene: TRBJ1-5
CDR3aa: CASSLAGRSNQPQHF
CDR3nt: TGTGCCAGCAGTTTAGCGGGGCGGAGCAATCAGCCCCAGCATTTT

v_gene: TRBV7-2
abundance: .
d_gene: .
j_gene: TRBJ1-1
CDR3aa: CASSLVRELNTEAFF
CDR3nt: TGTGCCAGCAGCTTAGTTAGAGAGCTGAACACTGAAGCTTTCTTT

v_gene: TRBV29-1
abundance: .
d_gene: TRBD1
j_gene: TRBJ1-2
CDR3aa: CSVGGQGTNGYTF
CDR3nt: TGCAGCGTTGGCGGACAGGGGACGAATGGCTACACCTTC

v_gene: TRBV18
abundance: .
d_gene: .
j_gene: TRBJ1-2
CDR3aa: CASSPAGWHGYTF
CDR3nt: TGTGCCAGCTCACCCGCGGGTTGGCATGGCTACACCTTC

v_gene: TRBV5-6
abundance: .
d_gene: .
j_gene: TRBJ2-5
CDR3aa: CASSWFNSVETQYF
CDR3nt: TGTGCCAGCAGCTGGTTTAATTCGGTCGAGACCCAGTACTTC

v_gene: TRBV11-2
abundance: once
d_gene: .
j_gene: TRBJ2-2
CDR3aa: CASSTLSGKTGELFF
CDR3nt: TGTGCCAGCAGCACCCTCTCAGGGAAAACCGGGGAGCTGTTTTTT